The present T cell receptor (beta chain) was sequenced within a study of blood T cells in healthy people across ages (dated by TCRdb to about 2015). With regard to the full study: In model experiments, template switching captured roughly one uniquely barcoded TCR beta cDNA molecule for every two T cells. The donors were split into four age groups: young (average around 15 years), middle-aged (about 40), aged (more than 55) and long-lived (roughly 80). To avoid experimental bias, donors of different ages were distributed randomly across sequencing lanes. Using deep sequencing normalized with unique cDNA molecular identifiers, the study measured how TCR beta repertoire diversity changes with age. Two additional independent replicas of 1 million unique cDNA reads from the same blood draw were analyzed for two donors (one aged 18 to 29 and one aged 80 or older).

CDR1 is given as MNHNS and CDR2 as SASEGT, both from the germline V gene. V and J lose 0 bases and 0 bases, and a span of 6 bases separates them. Its CDR3 holds 14 amino acids, cysteine through phenylalanine. Only the CDR3 DNA stays, 42 bases, in frame from base 1. This clonotype was picked up a small number of times. There is no known antigen for this receptor. Base qualities are not recorded, but no much larger clone differs from it by a single base. Receptor libraries were prepared by 5' RACE. The reads were generated on an Illumina HiSeq 2500. A second roughly 6 to 12 cycle PCR used a sample-barcoded 5' primer and a J-beta primer mix. A template-switch 5' adaptor carrying 12 random nucleotides introduced a unique molecular identifier onto each TCR beta cDNA molecule. At least 2.5 million CDR3-containing paired-end reads were obtained from each sample. First-strand cDNA synthesis was performed from all RNA using the Mint cDNA synthesis kit, with priming by a TRBC-specific oligonucleotide. All cDNA was treated with uracil-DNA glycosylase and then went through a first 18-cycle PCR with the universal primers M1SS and BC2_uni_R. Per the source publication's procedure: For normalization, 1 million high-quality reads were randomly selected from each sample, with every read carrying a distinct molecular identifier. Reads with shared molecular identifiers were discarded instead of being binned into consensus sequences. MiTCR, with a Q25 quality threshold and the strictest error-elimination algorithm, was used for CDR3 identification, clonotype clustering and error correction. A nonparametric unseen species model with Euler transformation was used to estimate lower-bound total TCR beta diversity. Through fastp at Q25 and MiXCR, TCRdb rebuilt clones from the public reads, retaining in-frame beta chains. Identical CDR3 proteins give one entry, which carries the most common genes and DNA. None of the V and J calls come from the authors' own analysis; TCRdb made them. The sample contains hundreds of thousands of distinct CDR3 sequences, over 20% of them found a single time. The top ten clones comprise about 20% of the sample.

The roughly 37 donors, aged about 6 to 95 years, were systemically healthy Caucasian individuals from Russia. About 10 milliliters of peripheral blood were collected from each donor into EDTA-treated Vacutainer tubes. Ficoll-Paque density-gradient centrifugation was used to isolate PBMCs, with at least 7 million per sample. Trizol reagent was used to extract total RNA from PBMCs, with at least 5.5 micrograms per sample. The percentages of naive CD45RAhigh/CD27high T cells were determined by flow cytometry on a PBMC aliquot from every donor. General findings and caveats noted by the study authors: The CMV infection status of donors was not known, potentially confounding age-related changes in expanded clonotypes. Observed TCR beta diversity per million T cells fell roughly linearly with age, and a significant reduction was already apparent by age about 43. Compared with the aged group, the long-lived group had more naive CD4+ T cells, fewer expanded clones and increased TCR diversity, a pattern suggesting age selection. A strong correlation was found between observed TCR beta diversity and the percentage of naive T cells measured by flow cytometry. Estimates of total diversity based on one million sequenced T cells were considered lower bounds and underestimates. Since profiling was done on bulk unsorted PBMCs, naive and antigen-experienced compartments could not be conclusively compared.

The origin of this receptor is a man in his 70s in good health. Recombination linked TRBV6-1 to TRBJ2-7, with no confidently assigned D gene. The sample consisted of blood. The sequence in DNA is TGTGCCAGCAGTGAAGCTGCGGTCTCCTACGAGCAGTACTTC. This is translated as CASSEAAVSYEQYF.